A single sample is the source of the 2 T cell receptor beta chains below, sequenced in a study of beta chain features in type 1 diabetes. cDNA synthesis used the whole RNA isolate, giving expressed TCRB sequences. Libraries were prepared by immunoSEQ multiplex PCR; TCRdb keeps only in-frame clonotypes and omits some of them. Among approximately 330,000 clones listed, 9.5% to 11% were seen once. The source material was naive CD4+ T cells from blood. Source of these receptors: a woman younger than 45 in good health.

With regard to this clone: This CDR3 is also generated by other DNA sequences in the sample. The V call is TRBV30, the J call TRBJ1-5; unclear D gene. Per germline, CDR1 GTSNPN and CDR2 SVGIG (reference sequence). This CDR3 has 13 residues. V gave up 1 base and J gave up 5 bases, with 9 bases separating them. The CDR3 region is CAWSAGRDQPQHF. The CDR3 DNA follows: TGTGCCTGGAGTGCGGGGAGGGATCAGCCCCAGCATTTT.

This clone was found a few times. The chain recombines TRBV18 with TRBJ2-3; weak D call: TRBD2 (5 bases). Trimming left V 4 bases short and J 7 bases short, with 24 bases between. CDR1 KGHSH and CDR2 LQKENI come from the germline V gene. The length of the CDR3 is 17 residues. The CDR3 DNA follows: TGTGCCAGCTCACACGTCACGGGTAGAGGGATGGAGAATACGCAGTATTTT. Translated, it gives CASSHVTGRGMENTQYF.